This T cell receptor (beta chain) appears in the sequencing data of a study of OX40 agonist ivuxolimab in advanced cancers. Profiling relied on immunoSEQ multiplex PCR, and the TCRdb table lists in-frame clones only, not all of them. Of roughly 93,000 clones in the sample, 75% to 95% were seen once. As to this clone: Distinct nucleotide sequences in the sample also encode this CDR3.

The CDR3 loop spans 15 amino acids. V gave up 0 bases and J gave up 1 base; unmatched junction bases: 1. Germline CDR1 reads SGHRS; CDR2 reads YFSETQ. Patients who had autoimmune disease history or got systemic immunosuppression were left out. This chain connects TRBV5-1 to TRBJ2-1; 7 bases match TRBD2. The sample consisted of CD4+ or CD8+ T cells sorted from blood, taken in a trial of the OX40 agonist ivuxolimab. This receptor was identified in an adult with an advanced solid tumor such as melanoma, head and neck, liver or kidney cancer. In DNA, the CDR3 is TGCGCCAGCAGCTTGGGGGGAGGGTCCTACAATGAGCAGTTCTTC. This sequence encodes CASSLGGGSYNEQFF.